Sequencing of this T cell receptor (beta chain) was carried out in a study of cytomegalovirus exposure and HLA in healthy donors. Study-wide findings and caveats: A later analysis linked a missense DCLRE1C variant to TCR beta V- and J-gene trimming. A later examination showed that TCR association rates differed by HLA locus, with DRB1 most and HLA-C fewest. Later analysis revealed greater clonal expansion in HLA-associated TCR beta chains than in equally common others.

To note about this clone: Its matching antigen is unknown.

V lost 5 bases, J lost 7 bases, and 8 bases stayed unmatched. This CDR3 spans 15 amino acids. Per germline, CDR1 MNHEY and CDR2 SVGAGI. The PCR contained 60 Vbeta and 13 Jbeta primers. Libraries were prepared by immunoSEQ multiplex PCR; TCRdb keeps only in-frame clonotypes and omits some of them. The table includes under 250,000 clones, around 85% detected once. This chain connects TRBV6-5 to TRBJ2-2; 9 bases line up with TRBD1. The sequenced sample was PBMCs. This clonotype was sampled from a man in his forties or fifties in good health and CMV-seronegative. The CDR3 sequence: CASSQPGQGIGELFF. The CDR3 nucleotides are TGTGCCAGCAGTCAGCCGGGACAGGGAATCGGGGAGCTGTTTTTT.